This T cell receptor (beta chain) was captured by sequencing in a study of T cells in Graves' hyperthyroidism and ophthalmopathy. Study findings and constraints: Expanded thyroid clonotypes (above 0.001) were mostly also found in blood. The model identified upcoming ophthalmopathy a median about six months ahead of onset.

Ophthalmopathy in the patients scored at least 3 on Clinical Activity Score and at least 4 on NOSPECS grade, lasting under 3 months. Diagnoses used clinical symptoms, serum thyroxine and TRAb, thyroid ultrasound and orbital computed tomography. The table lists this clonotype with a few counts. Its antigen remains unknown. The CDR3 consists of 10 residues. CDR1 MDHEN and CDR2 SYDVKM come from the germline V gene. Trimming took 10 bases from V and 5 from J, leaving 8 bases between them. Template material for amplifying TCR beta CDR3 regions consisted of RNA transcripts. Primed by the HTBI set, a first-round RT-PCR was run on the TCR CDR3. TCRdb re-called the multiplex PCR reads with MiXCR, one entry per CDR3 protein. The repertoire holds approximately 400,000 distinct CDR3 sequences, with approximately 17% as singletons.

Sample: blood. This clonotype originated in a man aged 18 to 30 with Graves' ophthalmopathy. V gene TRBV28 combines with J gene TRBJ1-1, with D maybe TRBD1 (6 bases). The CDR3 DNA is TGTGCCATAGGGGGAACTGAAGCTTTCTTT. Translating gives CAIGGTEAFF.